The 13 T cell receptor beta chains listed next were all sequenced from one sample in a study of OX40 agonist ivuxolimab in advanced cancers. Sequencing was performed with immunoSEQ multiplex PCR; in TCRdb, only in-frame clones are kept and a portion is missing. This sample yields around 110,000 clones, of which around 93% are seen a single time; 0.15% to 0.16% belongs to the top ten. This specimen consisted of CD4+ or CD8+ T cells sorted from blood, obtained in a trial of the OX40 agonist ivuxolimab. The source is an adult with an advanced solid tumor such as melanoma, head and neck, liver or kidney cancer.

This chain joins TRBV6-1 and TRBJ2-5; no reliable D call. CDR1 is MNHNS and CDR2 is SASEGT in the germline V gene. V shed 1 base and J shed 6 bases, with 12 bases lying between them. This CDR3 has 14 amino acids. CDR3 sequence reads: CASSEGQRGKTQYF. CDR3 nucleotides: TGTGCCAGCAGTGAAGGTCAGCGTGGAAAGACCCAGTACTTC.

V is TRBV7-9 and J is TRBJ2-5; TRBD1 matches 10 bases. This CDR3 spans 18 amino acids. Per germline, CDR1 SEHNR and CDR2 FQNEAQ (reference sequence). V lost 1 base, J lost 6 bases, and 14 bases stayed unmatched. In DNA, the CDR3 is TGTGCCAGCAGCTTAGGAGGGGGGCCCGGGACAGGGGCGCAGACCCAGTACTTC. Translation: CASSLGGGPGTGAQTQYF. The full variable domain, with the rest looked up from reference TRBV7-9 and TRBJ2-5, is DTGVSQNPRHKITKRGQNVTFRCDPISEHNRLYWYRQTLGQGPEFLTYFQNEAQLEKSRLLSDRFSAERPKGSFSTLEIQRTEQGDSAMYLCASSLGGGPGTGAQTQYFGPGTRLLVL.

This chain uses TRBV6-5 with TRBJ1-2; D is perhaps TRBD1 (5 bases). The CDR3 sequence is 14 residues long. Trimming took off 2 bases at V and 6 bases at J, with 13 bases between the two ends. The germline CDR1 and CDR2 sequences are MNHEY and SVGAGI. In DNA form, the CDR3 reads TGTGCCAGCAGTTACCGACAGAAGGTTGATGGCTACACCTTC. Its protein product is CASSYRQKVDGYTF.

This clone came up once. The chain combines TRBV14 with TRBJ2-3; D is undetermined. CDR3 length: 14 residues. Germline CDR1 SGHDN, CDR2 FVKESK. V gave up 4 bases and J gave up 4 bases, with 12 bases separating them. This chain's CDR3 is CASSRVGSSDTQYF. As DNA, the CDR3 is TGTGCCAGCAGCCGAGTCGGGTCCTCAGATACGCAGTATTTT.

The rearrangement links TRBV7-2 to TRBJ1-4, with 10 bases identical to TRBD1. CDR1 and CDR2 (germline): SGHTA, FQGNSA. Trimming removed 5 bases from V and 1 base from J; junction bases left unmatched: 10. The CDR3 is made up of 18 amino acids. The CDR3 here is CASSTRTGGLRTNEKLFF. CDR3 sequence (DNA): TGTGCCAGCAGCACCCGGACAGGGGGGTTGAGAACTAATGAAAAACTGTTTTTT.

The chain joins TRBV5-4 to TRBJ2-5; no clear D. The CDR3 runs to 14 residues. The V gene's germline CDR1 is SGHNT and CDR2 YYREEE (reference sequence). V dropped 6 bases and J dropped 4 bases, with 16 bases sitting between them. As DNA, the CDR3 is TGTGCCAGCACCTCCGGTAGAGAGCGAGAGACCCAGTACTTC. It encodes CASTSGRERETQYF.

The V call is TRBV6-6, the J call TRBJ1-1, with unresolved D. Trimming pared 3 bases from V and 3 bases from J, leaving 5 bases between. Germline CDR1 MNHNY, CDR2 SVGAGI (reference sequence). This CDR3 comprises 12 residues. The CDR3 spells CASSYRYTEAFF. CDR3 DNA: TGTGCCAGCAGTTATCGATACACTGAAGCTTTCTTT.

This sequence joins TRBV6-5 and TRBJ2-1, with 8 bases identical to TRBD2. Trimming at V came to 5 bases and at J to 3 bases, leaving 3 bases not matched to a gene. The length of the CDR3 is 14 residues. Germline V CDR1 and CDR2: MNHEY, SVGAGI. CDR3 in DNA: TGTGCCAGCAGTACGGGAGGGGGCTACAATGAGCAGTTCTTC. It specifies CASSTGGGYNEQFF.

The chain couples TRBV4-1 to TRBJ2-1, with D possibly matching TRBD1 (5 bases). The ends were cut back, 2 bases at V and 7 bases at J, with 21 bases in the middle. The CDR3 spans 17 residues. Germline CDR1 MGHRA, CDR2 YSYEKL. The CDR3 DNA is TGCGCCAGCAGCCAAAACGAGCAATGGGGCCTGGGAAATGAGCAGTTCTTC. Protein: CASSQNEQWGLGNEQFF.

The chain couples TRBV6-6 to TRBJ2-7; D could derive from TRBD1 or TRBD2 (6 bases each). Germline lookup yields CDR1 MNHNY and CDR2 SVGAGI (reference sequence). V lost 0 bases and J 5 bases, leaving 8 bases between the germline ends. The CDR3 totals 13 residues. The CDR3 bases are TGTGCCAGCAGTTACTCGAGGGGGGACGAGCAGTACTTC. Its protein is CASSYSRGDEQYF.

The chain employs TRBV9 and TRBJ2-1; TRBD2 is a possible D gene (6 bases). CDR3 length equals 19 residues. The germline CDR1 and CDR2 sequences are SGDLS and YYNGEE. Trimming left V 3 bases short and J 1 base short, with 23 bases between. CDR3 protein: CASSAPIRSGSLSYNEQFF. The CDR3 DNA reads as TGTGCCAGCAGCGCACCCATCCGCTCCGGGAGTCTTTCCTACAATGAGCAGTTCTTC.

This chain joins TRBV9 and TRBJ2-2; TRBD2 aligns across 7 bases. The CDR3 sequence is 15 residues long. V dropped 2 bases and J dropped 6; count of bases not matched to a gene: 7. CDR1 SGDLS and CDR2 YYNGEE come from the germline V gene. The CDR3: CASSVGGRGPGELFF. The CDR3 DNA sequence: TGTGCCAGCAGCGTCGGCGGGAGAGGGCCCGGGGAGCTGTTTTTT.

The chain combines TRBV11-3 with TRBJ1-1, with D possibly being TRBD1 (6 bases). The CDR3 has 13 amino acids. The germline V gene has CDR1 SGHNT and CDR2 YENEEA. V was pared by 3 bases and J by 6 bases, with 11 bases between. The CDR3: CASSLTRGAEAFF. The CDR3 DNA is TGTGCCAGCAGCTTGACCAGGGGCGCTGAAGCTTTCTTT. The whole variable domain, remainder taken from reference TRBV11-3 and TRBJ1-1, is EAGVVQSPRYKIIEKKQPVAFWCNPISGHNTLYWYLQNLGQGPELLIRYENEEAVDDSQLPKDRFSAERLKGVDSTLKIQPAELGDSAVYLCASSLTRGAEAFFGQGTRLTVV.